This T cell receptor beta chain was observed in a study of T cell clusters in autoimmune cytopenias. Study-level background: Per sample, median TRB depth was about 48,000 reads, yielding a median roughly 2,000 distinct clonotypes.

Concerning this clonotype itself: Its antigen remains unidentified.

CDR1 and CDR2 (germline): MNHEY, SVGAGI. CDR3 length: 14 amino acids. Regarding the study as a whole: Clustering suggested that physiological T cell clusters were missing in primary autoimmune cytopenia patients. TRB repertoire shifts in secondary cytopenia and chronic lymphocytic leukemia mostly reflected lymphoma, not autoimmunity.

One tube held mixed TRB-A and TRB-B primer pools for touch-down PCR. TCRdb reprocessed the multiplex PCR reads; each CDR3 protein has one entry and no DNA is given. Across fewer than 10,000 distinct CDR3 sequences, the top ten clones capture 7% to 10% of the sample. TRB was amplified from about 270 ng of peripheral blood genomic DNA per sample. Source material: peripheral blood. The receptor was isolated from a human donor with an autoimmune cytopenia or autoimmune hepatitis (not recorded which). This rearrangement joins TRBV6-5 to TRBJ2-5; TCRdb outputs TRBD1, but without DNA this stays unchecked. The chain's CDR3 is CASSPRHGKETQYF.